One and the same sample provided the 32 T cell receptor beta chains below, sequenced in a study of T cell repertoires in cytomegalovirus infection. TCRdb processed the reads anew with MiXCR; each CDR3 protein has one entry. There are some 700,000 distinct CDR3 sequences in the sample; about 40% occur only once, and around 2.8% lies in the top ten. Material for sequencing was PBMCs. Every receptor here comes from a human donor in good health (CMV status not recorded). Some clones in this sample may be carry-over from other donors' samples.

This clonotype was counted ten times or more. The chain couples TRBV6-4 to TRBJ2-2; no firm D call. Deletions cut 2 bases from V and 0 bases from J, with 1 base between. This CDR3 region has 13 residues. Germline values: CDR1 MRHNA, CDR2 SNTAGT. The CDR3 sequence is CASSDTNTGELFF. The CDR3 DNA reads as TGTGCCAGCAGTGACACGAACACCGGGGAGCTGTTTTTT.

The CDR3 spells CASTAGTGITDTQYF. CDR3 nucleotides: TGTGCCAGCACCGCGGGGACAGGGATAACAGATACGCAGTATTTT. The rearrangement joins TRBV2 to TRBJ2-3; 9 bases align to TRBD1. The CDR3 sequence is 15 residues long. Germline CDR1 and CDR2: SNHLY and FYNNEI. Trimming removed 7 bases from V and 3 bases from J; junction bases left unmatched: 8.

This clonotype was observed a handful of times. The chain couples TRBV7-3 to TRBJ1-1; 9 bases align to TRBD1. The CDR3 consists of 14 residues. The V gene end was trimmed by 5 bases and the J gene end by 5 bases; junction bases not matched to a gene: 6. CDR1 is SGHTA, CDR2 FQGTGA, per germline. Written as DNA, the CDR3 is TGTGCCAGCAGCCCGACAGGGGGTCCGACTGAAGCTTTCTTT. It encodes CASSPTGGPTEAFF.

The rearrangement joins TRBV27 to TRBJ2-1; the D gene is possibly TRBD1 (5 bases). Per germline, CDR1 MNHEY and CDR2 SMNVEV (reference sequence). The CDR3 spans 19 residues. Trimming pared 6 bases from V and 1 base from J, leaving 25 bases between. This chain's CDR3 is CASRLGQGQGRGSYNEQFF. Written as DNA, the CDR3 is TGTGCCAGCAGACTCGGTCAAGGACAAGGAAGAGGTTCCTACAATGAGCAGTTCTTC.

This clonotype was detected only once. V is TRBV27 and J is TRBJ2-7; 7 bases align to TRBD2. CDR1 and CDR2 from the germline V gene are MNHEY and SMNVEV (reference sequence). The CDR3 contains 16 residues. J gave up 5 bases and V 5 bases, and 15 bases lay outside the gene matches. The CDR3 DNA reads as TGTGCCAGCAGTCCTTTGACTAGCAGGTTTCTGCACGAGCAGTACTTC. Translation: CASSPLTSRFLHEQYF.

In this sample, this clonotype turned up a few times. The chain couples TRBV7-6 to TRBJ1-6; D is uncertain. This CDR3 is built from 14 residues. Trimming left V 0 bases short and J 6 bases short, with 6 bases between. Germline V gene sequence: CDR1 SGHVS, CDR2 FNYEAQ. In nucleotides, the CDR3 is TGTGCCAGCAGCTTAGCACAGTTTAATTCACCCCTCCACTTT. Its translation is CASSLAQFNSPLHF.

For the CDR3, the DNA is TGTGCCAGCAGTGAACCAGTTGCCTACGAGCAGTACTTC. As protein: CASSEPVAYEQYF. V gene TRBV2 combines with J gene TRBJ2-7, with D uncertain. Per germline, CDR1 SNHLY and CDR2 FYNNEI. The CDR3 has 13 residues. V was pared by 2 bases and J by 2 bases, with 7 bases between. Variable domain in full (rest from reference TRBV2 and TRBJ2-7): EPEVTQTPSHQVTQMGQEVILRCVPISNHLYFYWYRQILGQKVEFLVSFYNNEISEKSEIFDDQFSVERPDGSNFTLKIRSTKLEDSAMYFCASSEPVAYEQYFGPGTRLTVT.

This chain connects TRBV7-4 to TRBJ1-5; 8 nucleotides line up with TRBD1. Looked up from germline, CDR1 is SGHVT and CDR2 is SQSDAQ. The CDR3 is 13 amino acids. V lost 10 bases to trimming and J lost 14 bases; unmatched junction nucleotides: 16. The CDR3 DNA sequence: TGTGCCACCACAGGGGGGGGAGGTCATCCCGAGCATTTT. Its protein is CATTGGGGHPEHF.

This clonotype was found a few times. V is TRBV7-2 and J is TRBJ2-3, with a possible D match to TRBD2 (6 bases). V gave up 2 bases and J gave up 6 bases, with 18 bases separating them. The germline V gene has CDR1 SGHTA and CDR2 FQGNSA. The CDR3 length is 16 residues. The CDR3: CASSLYGPDRGDTQYF. DNA of the CDR3: TGTGCCAGCAGCTTATATGGGCCGGACCGGGGGGATACGCAGTATTTT.

The chain uses TRBV3-1 and TRBJ1-6; 7 bases agree with TRBD1. Trimming cost V 6 bases and J 7 bases; bases outside gene matches: 6. This CDR3 region has 14 residues. From germline, CDR1 is LGHDT and CDR2 YNNKEL (reference sequence). The CDR3 sequence is CASRTGTVNSPLHF. As DNA, the CDR3 is TGTGCCAGCAGAACCGGGACAGTGAATTCACCCCTCCACTTT.

As for this clonotype: At one end, the junction sequence differs from germline, possibly due to a read error. The V and J genes are TRBV12-3 or TRBV12-4 and TRBJ2-7; 13 bases line up with TRBD2. The CDR3 spans 17 residues. The CDR3: CASSSPLGLAGVDEQYF. The CDR3 bases are TGCGCCAGCAGCTCCCCTCTTGGACTAGCGGGAGTCGACGAGCAGTACTTC.

The gene calls are TRBV9 and TRBJ2-3, with 13 bases fitting TRBD2. The CDR3 contains 16 residues. Germline V gives CDR1 SGDLS, CDR2 YYNGEE. With 2 bases clipped from V and 4 bases from J, the junction kept 4 bases outside the gene matches. CDR3 nucleotide sequence: TGTGCCAGCAGCGTCACTAGCGGGGGGGTCCCAGATACGCAGTATTTT. This translates into CASSVTSGGVPDTQYF.

This clonotype was counted between two and nine times. This chain uses TRBV7-8 with TRBJ1-2; possible D gene TRBD1, 5 bases. V was pared by 2 bases and J by 2 bases, with 24 bases between. CDR3 size: 19 residues. Germline V lookup: CDR1 SGHVS, CDR2 FQNEAQ. CDR3 amino acids: CASSLSPDGLAGWNYGYTF. DNA for the CDR3: TGTGCCAGCAGCTTAAGTCCCGACGGGTTGGCAGGGTGGAACTATGGCTACACCTTC.

This chain uses TRBV20-1 with TRBJ1-1, with D possibly being TRBD1 (5 bases). The V and J ends lost 6 bases and 4 bases respectively, with 18 bases between them. This CDR3 region has 14 residues. Germline V gene lookup returns CDR1 DFQATT and CDR2 SNEGSKA (reference sequence). DNA of the CDR3: TGCAGTGCCTTCAAAATAGGGGAAATCACTGAAGCTTTCTTT. It translates to CSAFKIGEITEAFF.

This clonotype was detected ten times or more. The chain carries TRBV7-9 and TRBJ1-1; 7 nucleotides line up with TRBD1. With V trimmed by 1 base and J by 2 bases, 4 bases remained unmatched. The CDR3 totals 15 residues. The germline V gene encodes CDR1 SEHNR and CDR2 FQNEAQ (reference sequence). The CDR3 reads CASSLGTGVNTEAFF. CDR3 nucleotide sequence: TGTGCCAGCAGCTTAGGAACAGGGGTCAACACTGAAGCTTTCTTT. Filled out from reference TRBV7-9 and TRBJ1-1, the complete variable domain reads DTGVSQNPRHKITKRGQNVTFRCDPISEHNRLYWYRQTLGQGPEFLTYFQNEAQLEKSRLLSDRFSAERPKGSFSTLEIQRTEQGDSAMYLCASSLGTGVNTEAFFGQGTRLTVV.

The V gene is TRBV7-2, the J gene TRBJ2-3; D is uncertain. The CDR3 totals 14 residues. The V gene's germline CDR1 is SGHTA and CDR2 FQGNSA. Trimming took 8 bases from V and 0 from J, leaving 12 bases between them. CDR3 loop: CASRPQPSTDTQYF. DNA for the CDR3: TGTGCCAGCCGGCCACAGCCCAGCACAGATACGCAGTATTTT.

This chain joins TRBV6-2 or TRBV6-3 and TRBJ1-2, with D possibly matching TRBD1 (5 bases). Germline V gives CDR1 MNHEY, CDR2 SVGEGT. This CDR3 region has 16 residues. Between the trimmed V and J ends, which lost 2 bases and 2 bases, there was a span of 15 bases. In nucleotides, the CDR3 is TGTGCCAGCAGTTACCCGGCGGGACTCCCGAACTATGGCTACACCTTC. This gives the protein CASSYPAGLPNYGYTF.

This clonotype appeared a few times. The chain combines TRBV28 with TRBJ1-5; D is perhaps TRBD1 (6 bases). Germline lookup yields CDR1 MDHEN and CDR2 SYDVKM. The CDR3 extends over 12 amino acids. V lost 8 bases and J lost 4, with 9 bases in between. This CDR3 reads CASVTGNQPQHF. CDR3 coding DNA: TGTGCCAGCGTGACAGGAAATCAGCCCCAGCATTTT. Full variable domain (outside the CDR3, taken from reference TRBV28 and TRBJ1-5): DVKVTQSSRYLVKRTGEKVFLECVQDMDHENMFWYRQDPGLGLRLIYFSYDVKMKEKGDIPEGYSVSREKKERFSLILESASTNQTSMYLCASVTGNQPQHFGDGTRLSIL.

The sample holds many counts of this clonotype. The V and J genes are TRBV7-2 and TRBJ1-6; D unresolved. The CDR3 has 12 amino acids. Germline CDR1 SGHTA, CDR2 FQGNSA. Deletions cut 1 base from V and 17 bases from J, with 12 bases between. The CDR3: CASSLEAGFFHF. The CDR3 nucleotides read TGTGCCAGCAGCTTAGAAGCGGGGTTTTTCCACTTT. Based on the CDR3 plus reference TRBV7-2 and TRBJ1-6, the full variable domain is GAGVSQSPSNKVTEKGKDVELRCDPISGHTALYWYRQSLGQGLEFLIYFQGNSAPDKSGLPSDRFSAERTGGSVSTLTIQRTQQEDSAVYLCASSLEAGFFHFGNGTRLTVT.

The genes are TRBV15 and TRBJ2-3, with 8 nucleotides matching TRBD2. CDR1 and CDR2 (germline): LNHNV, YYDKDF (reference sequence). The CDR3 is 12 residues long. The V and J ends lost 5 bases and 12 bases, in that order; junction bases with no gene match: 7. The CDR3 loop reads CATSGGLDHQYF. The CDR3 coding sequence is TGTGCCACCAGCGGGGGACTAGATCACCAGTATTTT.

This clonotype was recorded a few times. The gene calls are TRBV7-2 and TRBJ2-3; 13 bases align to TRBD2. Germline V gene sequence: CDR1 SGHTA, CDR2 FQGNSA. The CDR3 length is 14 residues. V lost 1 base, J lost 14 bases, and 6 bases stayed unmatched. CDR3 protein: CASSLETSGRALYF. The CDR3 bases are TGTGCCAGCAGCTTAGAAACTAGCGGGAGGGCCCTGTATTTT.

Regarding this clonotype: Since no conserved phenylalanine or tryptophan closes the CDR3, a read error is the likely cause. J is TRBJ1-5 and V is TRBV7-6; possibly TRBD1 for D (6 bases). This CDR3 region has 15 residues. V was clipped by 1 base and J by 4 bases, with 11 bases between them. Germline loops: CDR1 SGHVS, CDR2 FNYEAQ. The CDR3 coding sequence is TGTGCCAGCAGCTTAGAACAGGGCCCTAATCAGCCCCAGCATTAT. Translated: CASSLEQGPNQPQHY.

Worth noting for this clonotype: It is likely a read error, because the conserved phenylalanine at the end of the CDR3 is missing. No DNA is shown, since the ends of the CDR3 on it are uncertain; the CDR3 is the one TCRdb lists. This chain connects TRBV7-2 to TRBJ2-3. The CDR3 is 11 residues long, ends included. Looked up from germline, CDR1 is SGHTA and CDR2 is FQGNSA. CDR3: CASSLAHTHYS.

Comments on this clonotype: The junction differs from germline at one of its ends, possibly a read error. The CDR3 region has the DNA TGTGCCAGCAGATTATTTCGGGGGGCTGACATTCAGTACTTC. Protein sequence: CASRLFRGADIQYF. The chain joins TRBV28 to TRBJ2-4; D may be TRBD2 (7 bases). The germline V gene has CDR1 MDHEN and CDR2 SYDVKM. The CDR3 loop spans 14 amino acids.

This clonotype occurred many times. The rearrangement links TRBV4-1 to TRBJ1-5; possible D gene TRBD1, 5 bases. V was shortened by 5 bases and J by 9 bases, with 20 bases between the two germline ends. Germline V lookup: CDR1 MGHRA, CDR2 YSYEKL. CDR3 length equals 15 residues. CDR3 sequence reads: CASSFRDTGGPPQHF. DNA for the CDR3: TGCGCCAGCAGCTTCCGAGACACCGGGGGTCCGCCCCAGCATTTT.

This clonotype has just a few counts. The rearrangement joins TRBV5-1 to TRBJ2-1; TRBD2 agrees at 9 bases. Germline V gives CDR1 SGHRS, CDR2 YFSETQ. This CDR3 contains 15 residues. Losses at the gene ends were 0 bases for V and 5 bases for J; bases not matched to a gene: 3. This chain's CDR3 is CASSLGASGNNEQFF. DNA for the CDR3: TGCGCCAGCAGCTTGGGTGCTAGCGGGAACAATGAGCAGTTCTTC. The variable domain in full, completed from reference TRBV5-1 and TRBJ2-1, reads KAGVTQTPRYLIKTRGQQVTLSCSPISGHRSVSWYQQTPGQGLQFLFEYFSETQRNKGNFPGRFSGRQFSNSRSEMNVSTLELGDSALYLCASSLGASGNNEQFFGPGTRLTVL.

This chain connects TRBV12-3 or TRBV12-4 to TRBJ2-6; D possibly uses TRBD1 or TRBD2 (5 bases each). This CDR3 comprises 17 residues. V lost 3 bases to trimming and J lost 3 bases, with 15 bases between them. The CDR3: CASSLGDRRSGANVLTF. The CDR3 bases are TGTGCCAGCAGTTTGGGGGACCGACGGAGTGGGGCCAACGTCCTGACTTTC.

This clonotype was detected only once. J is TRBJ2-3 and V is TRBV29-1, with a possible D match to TRBD2 (7 bases). In germline, CDR1 is SQVTM, CDR2 ANQGSEA. Trimming took 8 bases from V and 0 from J, leaving 12 bases between them. This CDR3 has 13 residues. The CDR3 sequence: CSSGDTSTDTQYF. The CDR3 DNA is TGCAGCAGCGGGGACACTAGCACAGATACGCAGTATTTT.

In this sample, this clonotype turned up a few times. The V gene is TRBV7-8, the J gene TRBJ1-2; no firm D call. Germline CDR1 reads SGHVS; CDR2 reads FQNEAQ. With 5 bases removed from V and 6 bases from J, the gap between germline ends came to 19 bases. This CDR3 has 15 amino acids. The CDR3 is CASSARRDLYHGYTF. In nucleotides, the CDR3 is TGTGCCAGCAGCGCCCGGAGGGATTTATACCATGGCTACACCTTC.

The V call is TRBV7-6, the J call TRBJ1-1, with TRBD1 matching over 11 bases. This CDR3 has 18 residues. With 0 bases clipped from V and 0 bases from J, the junction kept 6 bases outside the gene matches. Germline lookup yields CDR1 SGHVS and CDR2 FNYEAQ. The DNA of the CDR3 is TGTGCCAGCAGCTTAGCCTCCGGGACAGGGGGGGTGAACACTGAAGCTTTCTTT. Translation: CASSLASGTGGVNTEAFF.

In this sample, this clonotype turned up a few times. The chain uses TRBV7-3 and TRBJ1-6, with 7 bases identical to TRBD1. The CDR3 length is 13 residues. Losses at the gene ends were 0 bases for V and 16 bases for J; bases not matched to a gene: 6. The V gene's germline CDR1 is SGHTA and CDR2 FQGTGA. The CDR3 nucleotides are TGTGCCAGCAGCTTAACGGACAGGACACAGCTCCACTTT. Translated, it gives CASSLTDRTQLHF.

V usage is TRBV28 and J usage is TRBJ2-1, with TRBD2 identical over 14 bases. The CDR3 loop spans 16 amino acids. J gave up 9 bases and V 5 bases, and 9 bases lay outside the gene matches. Germline CDR1 reads MDHEN; CDR2 reads SYDVKM. CDR3 sequence (DNA): TGTGCCAGCAGTCTACTCGGGACTAGCGGGAGAACTGAGCAGTTCTTC. Encoded protein: CASSLLGTSGRTEQFF.